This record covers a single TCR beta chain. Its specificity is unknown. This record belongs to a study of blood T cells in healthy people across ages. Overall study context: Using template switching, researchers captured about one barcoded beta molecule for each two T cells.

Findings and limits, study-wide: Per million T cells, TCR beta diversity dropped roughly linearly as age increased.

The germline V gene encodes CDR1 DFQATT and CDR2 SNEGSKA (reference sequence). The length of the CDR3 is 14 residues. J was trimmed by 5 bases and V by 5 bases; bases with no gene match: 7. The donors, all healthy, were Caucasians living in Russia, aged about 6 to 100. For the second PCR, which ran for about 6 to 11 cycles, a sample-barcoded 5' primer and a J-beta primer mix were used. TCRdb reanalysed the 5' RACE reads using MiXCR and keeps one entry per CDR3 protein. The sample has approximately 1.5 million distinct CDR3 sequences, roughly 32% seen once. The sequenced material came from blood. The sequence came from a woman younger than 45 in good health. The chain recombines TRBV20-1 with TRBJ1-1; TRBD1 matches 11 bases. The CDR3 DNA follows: TGCAGTGCTGGGAGGGACAGGGGGTGGACTGAAGCTTTCTTT. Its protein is CSAGRDRGWTEAFF.